These 19 T cell receptor beta chains share one sample of origin, sequenced in a study of shared clonotypes between healthy human individuals. Assay: immunoSEQ multiplex PCR; the TCRdb copy retains only in-frame clones and omits some. The table shows 2 million to 2.5 million clones, with under 95% occurring only once. The sample was naive CD4+ T cells from PBMCs. Specified subset: CD45RA+ positively selected. The receptor source for this set is a man aged 18 to 35 in good health. Some clones in this sample may be carry-over from other donors' samples.

The chain couples TRBV10-1 to TRBJ1-4; TRBD1 matches 9 bases. There are 14 residues in the CDR3. The V and J ends lost 8 bases and 8 bases, in that order; junction bases with no gene match: 9. The germline V gene encodes CDR1 WNHNN and CDR2 SYGVQD (reference sequence). This CDR3 is CASSGQGSSEKLFF. The CDR3 nucleotides read TGCGCCAGCTCGGGACAGGGATCGTCGGAAAAACTGTTTTTT.

V usage is TRBV11-1 and J usage is TRBJ2-3; TRBD1 matches 7 bases. Germline loops: CDR1 SGHAT, CDR2 FQDESV (reference sequence). J lost 1 base, V lost 4 bases, and 2 bases had no gene match. This CDR3 contains 14 residues. CDR3 coding DNA: TGTGCCAGCAGCTCCGGACAGGGCACAGATACGCAGTATTTT. Its translation is CASSSGQGTDTQYF.

CDR3 DNA: TGTGCCAGCAGCTTACGACAAGCTGGGGAGCTGTTTTTT. Residues: CASSLRQAGELFF. This chain connects TRBV7-9 to TRBJ2-2, with D unclear. The ends were cut back, 2 bases at V and 8 bases at J, with 9 bases in the middle. CDR1 is SEHNR, CDR2 FQNEAQ, per germline (reference sequence). The CDR3 covers 13 residues.

The chain couples TRBV7-9 to TRBJ2-5, with a tentative D call TRBD1 (5 bases). With 1 base removed from V and 0 bases from J, the gap between germline ends came to 21 bases. This CDR3 region has 19 residues. The germline gives CDR1 SEHNR, CDR2 FQNEAQ (reference sequence). In DNA form, the CDR3 reads TGTGCCAGCAGCTTAGAGGGGTGGGGTATGAACACCGACCAAGAGACCCAGTACTTC. Its protein product is CASSLEGWGMNTDQETQYF.

The chain joins TRBV2 to TRBJ2-1; 9 bases fit TRBD1. The CDR3 length is 15 residues. Germline CDR1 reads SNHLY; CDR2 reads FYNNEI. The junction had 2 bases not matched to a gene; V was cut back by 3 bases and J by 2 bases. In DNA form, the CDR3 reads TGTGCCAGCAGTGATGGGGACAGGGCCTACAATGAGCAGTTCTTC. Translation gives CASSDGDRAYNEQFF.

The CDR3 nucleotides read TGTGCCAGCAGCTTAGATTTCGGCGAGCAGTACTTC. Protein product: CASSLDFGEQYF. The chain joins TRBV7-2 to TRBJ2-7; D call uncertain. CDR3 length: 12 amino acids. CDR1 SGHTA and CDR2 FQGNSA come from the germline V gene. The V end was cut by 1 base, the J end by 6 bases, with 7 bases between.

The chain joins TRBV29-1 to TRBJ2-7, with D hard to call. The V end lost 5 bases, the J end lost 2 bases, and 10 bases lay between the germline ends. Germline V gene data show CDR1 as SQVTM and CDR2 as ANQGSEA. The CDR3 runs to 12 residues. The CDR3 nucleotides are TGCAGCGTTCGCCCAGCTCCCTACGAGCAGTACTTC. Protein product: CSVRPAPYEQYF.

V is TRBV29-1 and J is TRBJ2-1, with 11 nucleotides matching TRBD2. This CDR3 region has 16 residues. Germline CDR1 and CDR2: SQVTM and ANQGSEA. V was clipped by 2 bases and J by 7 bases; unmatched bases: 10. The CDR3 region is CSVELEGASGRNEQFF. The CDR3 DNA reads as TGCAGCGTTGAACTAGAAGGCGCTAGCGGGAGGAATGAGCAGTTCTTC.

The chain recombines TRBV19 with TRBJ1-2, with D unclear. CDR1 LNHDA and CDR2 SQIVND come from the germline V gene (reference sequence). V lost 2 bases and J 6 bases, leaving 13 bases between the germline ends. The CDR3 is 14 amino acids. CDR3 sequence reads: CASSIQDPDHGYTF. CDR3 nucleotide sequence: TGTGCCAGTAGTATACAGGACCCGGACCATGGCTACACCTTC.

This chain links TRBV7-3 with TRBJ2-7; unclear D gene. Germline CDR1 SGHTA, CDR2 FQGTGA. Trimming removed 0 bases from V and 1 base from J, with 13 bases in between. CDR3 length: 16 residues. CDR3: CASSLTGDPRSYEQYF. As DNA, the CDR3 is TGTGCCAGCAGCTTAACTGGAGACCCGCGGTCCTACGAGCAGTACTTC. The whole variable domain, filled in from reference TRBV7-3 and TRBJ2-7, reads GAGVSQTPSNKVTEKGKYVELRCDPISGHTALYWYRQSLGQGPEFLIYFQGTGAADDSGLPNDRFFAVRPEGSVSTLKIQRTERGDSAVYLCASSLTGDPRSYEQYFGPGTRLTVT.

The V call is TRBV2, the J call TRBJ2-6; D gene unclear. This CDR3 region has 12 residues. The V end lost 6 bases, the J end lost 8 bases, and 8 bases lay between the germline ends. Germline V gives CDR1 SNHLY, CDR2 FYNNEI. CDR3 DNA sequence: TGTGCCAGCAGCTCAACCCCCAACGTCCTGACTTTC. Its translation is CASSSTPNVLTF.

The rearrangement uses TRBV9 and TRBJ2-7; D is perhaps TRBD1 (5 bases). Germline V gives CDR1 SGDLS, CDR2 YYNGEE. Between the trimmed V and J ends, which lost 0 bases and 2 bases, there was a span of 12 bases. The CDR3 has 15 residues. This CDR3 reads CASSVGPRQTYEQYF. CDR3 DNA sequence: TGTGCCAGCAGCGTAGGTCCTAGACAGACCTACGAGCAGTACTTC.

The chain employs TRBV7-9 and TRBJ2-1; TRBD1 matches 12 bases. CDR3 length equals 16 residues. V dropped 4 bases and J dropped 8; count of bases not matched to a gene: 9. Germline V gene lookup returns CDR1 SEHNR and CDR2 FQNEAQ (reference sequence). The DNA of the CDR3 is TGTGCCAGCAGCTGGTCACCGGGACAGGGGGCCGATGAGCAGTTCTTC. Its translation: CASSWSPGQGADEQFF.

The chain combines TRBV12-5 with TRBJ1-2; 8 bases fit TRBD1. The V gene end was trimmed by 4 bases and the J gene end by 6 bases; junction bases not matched to a gene: 7. Germline CDR1 reads LGHNT; CDR2 reads FRNRAP. The length of the CDR3 is 14 residues. CDR3 region: CASGSGQGFNGYTF. CDR3 in DNA: TGTGCTAGTGGTTCCGGACAGGGCTTCAATGGCTACACCTTC.

This clone appeared once. The V gene is TRBV6-6, the J gene TRBJ1-5; D ambiguous. CDR1 MNHNY and CDR2 SVGAGI come from the germline V gene (reference sequence). The CDR3 extends over 15 amino acids. Deletions cut 5 bases from V and 0 bases from J, with 11 bases between. The CDR3 bases are TGTGCCAGCAGTCAAGGGTTGCATAGCAATCAGCCCCAGCATTTT. Residues: CASSQGLHSNQPQHF.

The chain couples TRBV4-1 to TRBJ1-2, with 8 bases that match TRBD1. Germline V lookup: CDR1 MGHRA, CDR2 YSYEKL. V shed 1 base and J 7 bases; nucleotides not matched to a gene: 5. This CDR3 is built from 14 residues. DNA for the CDR3: TGCGCCAGCAGCCAAGGCCCAGGGGGCATTGGCTACACCTTC. Amino acids: CASSQGPGGIGYTF.

The chain has TRBV28 and TRBJ1-5, with D uncertain. The germline V gene has CDR1 MDHEN and CDR2 SYDVKM. Deletions cut 3 bases from V and 5 bases from J, with 17 bases between. The CDR3 has 16 residues. CDR3 in DNA: TGTGCCAGCAGTTTTAGTTCTAAGGGAGGGCATCAGCCCCAGCATTTT. It translates to CASSFSSKGGHQPQHF.

The V gene is TRBV19, the J gene TRBJ2-1; D might be TRBD2 (5 bases). V lost 5 bases and J lost 1, with 12 bases in between. CDR1 and CDR2 from the germline V gene are LNHDA and SQIVND (reference sequence). The CDR3 runs to 15 residues. The CDR3 region is CASSPRGSSYNEQFF. The CDR3 nucleotides are TGTGCCAGTAGTCCCCGGGGATCTTCCTACAATGAGCAGTTCTTC. Full variable domain (remainder filled in from reference TRBV19 and TRBJ2-1): DGGITQSPKYLFRKEGQNVTLSCEQNLNHDAMYWYRQDPGQGLRLIYYSQIVNDFQKGDIAEGYSVSREKKESFPLTVTSAQKNPTAFYLCASSPRGSSYNEQFFGPGTRLTVL.

The rearrangement links TRBV18 to TRBJ1-2; no firm D call. The CDR3 is 16 amino acids. V shed 1 base and J shed 0 bases, with 12 bases lying between them. The germline CDR1 and CDR2 sequences are KGHSH and LQKENI. CDR3 DNA: TGTGCCAGCTCACCACTGTCGAAGAGATCTAACTATGGCTACACCTTC. Its protein product is CASSPLSKRSNYGYTF.